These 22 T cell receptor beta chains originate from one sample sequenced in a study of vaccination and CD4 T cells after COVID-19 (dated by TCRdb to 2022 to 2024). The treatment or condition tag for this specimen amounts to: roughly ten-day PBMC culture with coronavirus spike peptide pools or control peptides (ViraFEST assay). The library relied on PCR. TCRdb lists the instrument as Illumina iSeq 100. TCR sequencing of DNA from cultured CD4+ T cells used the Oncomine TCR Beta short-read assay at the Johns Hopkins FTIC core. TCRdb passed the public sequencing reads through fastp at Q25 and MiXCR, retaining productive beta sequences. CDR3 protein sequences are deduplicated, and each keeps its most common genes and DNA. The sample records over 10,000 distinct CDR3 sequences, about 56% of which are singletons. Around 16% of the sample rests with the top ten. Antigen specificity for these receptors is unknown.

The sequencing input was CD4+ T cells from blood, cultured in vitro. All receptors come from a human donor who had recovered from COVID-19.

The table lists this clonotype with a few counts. The CDR3 here is CASSEVGASVGYTF. CDR3 in DNA: TGTGCCAGCAGTGAAGTCGGTGCATCCGTTGGCTACACCTTC. This chain links TRBV6-1 with TRBJ1-2, with D unresolved. V lost 1 base, J lost 7 bases, and 13 bases lay in between. Germline-derived CDR1 and CDR2 are MNHNS and SASEGT. This CDR3 has 14 amino acids.

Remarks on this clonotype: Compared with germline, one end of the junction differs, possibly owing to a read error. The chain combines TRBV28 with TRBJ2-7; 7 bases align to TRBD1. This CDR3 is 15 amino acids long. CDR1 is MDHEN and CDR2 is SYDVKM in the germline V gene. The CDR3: CASSIGQAHSNEQYF. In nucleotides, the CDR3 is TGTGCCAGCAGTATTGGACAGGCCCACTCCAACGAGCAGTACTTC.

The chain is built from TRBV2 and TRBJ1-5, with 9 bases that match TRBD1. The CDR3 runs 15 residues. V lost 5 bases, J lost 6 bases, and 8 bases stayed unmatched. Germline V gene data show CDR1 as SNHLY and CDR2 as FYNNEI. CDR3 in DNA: TGTGCCAGCAGTCGTGCCGGGACAGGGTTTCAGCCCCAGCATTTT. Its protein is CASSRAGTGFQPQHF.

The CDR3 nucleotides read TGCAGTGCTAGAGAACGTTGGGGACAGCTGGGGACCCAGTACTTC. This codes for CSARERWGQLGTQYF. The chain is built from TRBV20-1 and TRBJ2-5; TRBD1 matches 7 bases. Germline V gene lookup returns CDR1 DFQATT and CDR2 SNEGSKA (reference sequence). V shed 0 bases and J 7 bases; nucleotides not matched to a gene: 11. The CDR3 extends over 15 amino acids.

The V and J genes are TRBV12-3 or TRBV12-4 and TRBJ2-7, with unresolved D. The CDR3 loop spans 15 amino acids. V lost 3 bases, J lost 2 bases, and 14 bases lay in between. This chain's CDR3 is CASSLGRRMTYEQYF. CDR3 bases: TGTGCCAGCAGTTTGGGTCGGCGGATGACCTACGAGCAGTACTTC.

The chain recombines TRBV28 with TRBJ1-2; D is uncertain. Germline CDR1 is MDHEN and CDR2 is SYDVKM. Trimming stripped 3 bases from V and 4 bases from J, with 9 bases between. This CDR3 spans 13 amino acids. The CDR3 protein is CASSFPWGYGYTF. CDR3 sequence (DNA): TGTGCCAGCAGTTTCCCTTGGGGCTATGGCTACACCTTC.

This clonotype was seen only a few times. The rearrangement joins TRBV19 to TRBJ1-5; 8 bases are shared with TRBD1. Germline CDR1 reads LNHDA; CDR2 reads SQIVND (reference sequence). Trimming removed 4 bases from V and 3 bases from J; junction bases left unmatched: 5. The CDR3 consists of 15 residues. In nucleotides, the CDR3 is TGTGCCAGTAGTAATCCGGGACAGGACAATCAGCCCCAGCATTTT. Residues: CASSNPGQDNQPQHF.

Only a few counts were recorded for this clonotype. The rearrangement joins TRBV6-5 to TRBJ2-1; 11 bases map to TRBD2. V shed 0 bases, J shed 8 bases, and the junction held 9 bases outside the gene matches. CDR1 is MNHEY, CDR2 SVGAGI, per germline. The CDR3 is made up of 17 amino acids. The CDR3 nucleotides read TGTGCCAGCAGTTACTCACTAGCGGGAGCCCCAGGCGATGAGCAGTTCTTC. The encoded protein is CASSYSLAGAPGDEQFF.

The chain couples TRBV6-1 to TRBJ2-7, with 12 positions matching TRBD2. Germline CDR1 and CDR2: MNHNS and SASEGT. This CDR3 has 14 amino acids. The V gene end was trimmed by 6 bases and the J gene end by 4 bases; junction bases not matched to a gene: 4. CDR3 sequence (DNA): TGTGCCAGCAGACTGACTAGCGGGAGTTACGAGCAGTACTTC. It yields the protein CASRLTSGSYEQYF.

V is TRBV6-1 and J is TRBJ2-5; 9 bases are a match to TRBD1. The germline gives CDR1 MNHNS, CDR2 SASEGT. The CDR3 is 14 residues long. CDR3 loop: CASRWTGAWETQYF. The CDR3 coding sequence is TGTGCTAGCCGCTGGACAGGGGCTTGGGAGACCCAGTACTTC.

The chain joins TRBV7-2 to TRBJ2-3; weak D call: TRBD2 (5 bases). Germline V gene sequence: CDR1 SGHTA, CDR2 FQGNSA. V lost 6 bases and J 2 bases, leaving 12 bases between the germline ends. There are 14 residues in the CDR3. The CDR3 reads CASREAVVTDTQYF. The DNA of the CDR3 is TGTGCCAGCAGGGAGGCCGTAGTCACAGATACGCAGTATTTT.

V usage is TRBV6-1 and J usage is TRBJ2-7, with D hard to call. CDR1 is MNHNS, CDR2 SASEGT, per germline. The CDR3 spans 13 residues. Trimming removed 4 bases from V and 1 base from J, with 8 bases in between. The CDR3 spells CASSVGRSYEQYF. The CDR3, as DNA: TGTGCCAGCAGTGTAGGCAGATCCTACGAGCAGTACTTC.

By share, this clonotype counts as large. CDR3 protein: CSASVGGLGQPQHF. The CDR3 DNA is TGCAGTGCTAGTGTCGGGGGGCTGGGTCAGCCCCAGCATTTT. This rearrangement joins TRBV20-1 to TRBJ1-5; maybe TRBD1 (6 bases). Per the germline V gene, CDR1 is DFQATT and CDR2 is SNEGSKA (reference sequence). The CDR3 loop spans 14 amino acids. V lost 3 bases and J 6 bases, leaving 15 bases between the germline ends.

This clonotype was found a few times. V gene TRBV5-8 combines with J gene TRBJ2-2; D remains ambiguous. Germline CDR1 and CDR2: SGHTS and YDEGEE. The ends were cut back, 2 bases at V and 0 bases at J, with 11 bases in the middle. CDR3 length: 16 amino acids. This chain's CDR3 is CASSLIVTTNTGELFF. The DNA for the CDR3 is TGTGCCAGCAGCTTAATCGTGACAACGAACACCGGGGAGCTGTTTTTT.

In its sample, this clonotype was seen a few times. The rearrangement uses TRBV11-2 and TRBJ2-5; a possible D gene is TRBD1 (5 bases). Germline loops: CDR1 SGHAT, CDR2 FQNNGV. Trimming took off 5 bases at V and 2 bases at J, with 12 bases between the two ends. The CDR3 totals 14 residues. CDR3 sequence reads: CASSPIKGQETQYF. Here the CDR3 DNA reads TGTGCCAGCAGCCCGATTAAGGGGCAAGAGACCCAGTACTTC.

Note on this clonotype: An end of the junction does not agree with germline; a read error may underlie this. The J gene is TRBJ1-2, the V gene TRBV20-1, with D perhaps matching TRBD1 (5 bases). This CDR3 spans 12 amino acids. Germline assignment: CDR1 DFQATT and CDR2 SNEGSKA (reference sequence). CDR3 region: CSASVSGYGFTF. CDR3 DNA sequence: TGCAGTGCTAGCGTTTCAGGGTATGGCTTCACCTTC.

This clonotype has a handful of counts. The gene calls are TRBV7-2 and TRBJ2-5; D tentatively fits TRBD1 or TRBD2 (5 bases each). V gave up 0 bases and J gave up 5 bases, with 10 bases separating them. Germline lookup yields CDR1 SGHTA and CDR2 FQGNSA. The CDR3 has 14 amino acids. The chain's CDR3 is CASSLAGVQETQYF. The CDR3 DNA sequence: TGTGCCAGCAGCTTAGCGGGGGTTCAGGAGACCCAGTACTTC.

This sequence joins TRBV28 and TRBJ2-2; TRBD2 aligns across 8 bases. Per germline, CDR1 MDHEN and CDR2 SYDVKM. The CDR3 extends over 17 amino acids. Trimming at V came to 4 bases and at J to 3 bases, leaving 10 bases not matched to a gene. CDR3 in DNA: TGTGCCAGCAGTTCGATGCAACTAGCGGCCGACACCGGGGAGCTGTTTTTT. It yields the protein CASSSMQLAADTGELFF. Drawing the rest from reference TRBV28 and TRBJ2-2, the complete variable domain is DVKVTQSSRYLVKRTGEKVFLECVQDMDHENMFWYRQDPGLGLRLIYFSYDVKMKEKGDIPEGYSVSREKKERFSLILESASTNQTSMYLCASSSMQLAADTGELFFGEGSRLTVL.

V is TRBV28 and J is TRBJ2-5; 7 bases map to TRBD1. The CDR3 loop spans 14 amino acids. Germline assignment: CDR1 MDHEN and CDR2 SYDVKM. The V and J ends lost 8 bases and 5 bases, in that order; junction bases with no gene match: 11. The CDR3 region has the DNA TGTGCCAGCGTAAGGGGGCGGTGGGGTGAGACCCAGTACTTC. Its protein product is CASVRGRWGETQYF.

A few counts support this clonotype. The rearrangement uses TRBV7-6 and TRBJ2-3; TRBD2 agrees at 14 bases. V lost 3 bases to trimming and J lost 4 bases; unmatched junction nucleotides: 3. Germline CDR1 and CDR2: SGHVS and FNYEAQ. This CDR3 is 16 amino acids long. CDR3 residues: CASSLGLAGAPDTQYF. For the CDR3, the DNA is TGTGCCAGCAGCTTGGGACTAGCGGGAGCGCCAGATACGCAGTATTTT.

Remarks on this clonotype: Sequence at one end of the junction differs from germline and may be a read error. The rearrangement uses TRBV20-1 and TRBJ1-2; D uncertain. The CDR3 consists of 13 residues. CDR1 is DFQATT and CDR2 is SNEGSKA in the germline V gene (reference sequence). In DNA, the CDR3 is TGCAGTGCAAGAGACCAGACTAACTATGGCTACACCTTC. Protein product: CSARDQTNYGYTF.

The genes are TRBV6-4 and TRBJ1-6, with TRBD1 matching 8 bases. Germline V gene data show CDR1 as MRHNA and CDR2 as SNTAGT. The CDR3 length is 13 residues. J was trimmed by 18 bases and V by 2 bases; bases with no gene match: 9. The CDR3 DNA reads TGTGCCAGCAGTGACCCGGGACAGGCCAGCCCCCACTTT. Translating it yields CASSDPGQASPHF.